This section outlines one T cell receptor (beta chain) sequence together with its context. Its antigen is not known. V dropped 8 bases and J dropped 4; count of bases not matched to a gene: 5. The CDR3 length is 13 residues. CDR1 and CDR2 from the germline V gene are MDHEN and SYDVKM. The sample belongs to a study of cytomegalovirus exposure and HLA in healthy donors. Notes on the study in general: Association of 16,951 TCR beta sequences with HLA alleles was found at 0.05 false discovery rate in a later analysis. Most of the TCR beta V segments (in an earlier analysis) were productive either about 87% or about 30% of the time.

The study ran its PCR with 60 Vbeta and 13 Jbeta primers. In the authors' methods: In a later analysis, 70 million to 80 million unique TCR beta chains included roughly 11 million shared by two or more donors. The assay was immunoSEQ multiplex PCR, and TCRdb's table has in-frame clones only and misses some. D and trimming come from the DNA, and the V and J calls and clone size come from that table. The sample records some 170,000 clones, 75% to 90% being singletons. The chain joins TRBV28 to TRBJ1-5; 7 nucleotides line up with TRBD1. Sequences were obtained from PBMCs. The TCR comes from a man aged 50 to 59 in good health and CMV-seropositive. CDR3 DNA: TGTGCCAGCGTGGCAGGGGGAAATCAGCCCCAGCATTTT. As protein: CASVAGGNQPQHF. Together with reference TRBV28 and TRBJ1-5, the CDR3 gives the full variable domain: DVKVTQSSRYLVKRTGEKVFLECVQDMDHENMFWYRQDPGLGLRLIYFSYDVKMKEKGDIPEGYSVSREKKERFSLILESASTNQTSMYLCASVAGGNQPQHFGDGTRLSIL.